A selection of T cell receptor beta chains follows, all from one sample in a study of cytomegalovirus exposure and HLA in healthy donors. Some clones are missing from TCRdb's copy, which holds only in-frame ones; the method was immunoSEQ multiplex PCR. The repertoire table contains around 160,000 clones. Sequences were obtained from PBMCs. The receptors were sampled from a woman aged 50 to 60 in good health and CMV-seronegative. Both conserved end residues are part of each CDR3. D genes are given only for firm matches.

TRBD1	TRBJ2-1	TRBV7-3	CASSTETGVNEQFF	TGTGCCAGCAGCACCGAGACAGGGGTGAATGAGCAGTTCTTC
NA	TRBJ1-2	TRBV15	CATSSDSYGYTF	TGTGCCACCAGCAGTGACAGCTATGGCTACACCTTC
TRBD2	TRBJ2-1	TRBV4-2	CASSQDSGGTYNEQFF	TGTGCCAGCAGCCAAGATAGCGGGGGGACCTACAATGAGCAGTTCTTC
TRBD1	TRBJ2-7	TRBV18	CASSPGGTGSYEQYF	TGTGCCAGCTCACCCGGAGGGACAGGATCCTACGAGCAGTACTTC
TRBD1	TRBJ1-1	TRBV28	CASSTPGQMNTEAFF	TGTGCCAGCAGTACTCCGGGACAGATGAACACTGAAGCTTTCTTT
NA	TRBJ2-7	TRBV4-2	CASSQEDRDSSYEQYF	TGTGCCAGCAGCCAAGAGGACCGAGACAGCTCCTACGAGCAGTACTTC
NA	TRBJ2-7	TRBV15	CATSRDGGLASSEQYF	TGTGCCACCAGCAGAGACGGTGGGCTAGCTTCGAGCGAGCAGTACTTC
NA	TRBJ1-2	TRBV6-7	CATSSMAPPESGNGYTF	TGTGCCACCTCAAGCATGGCACCCCCTGAATCAGGGAATGGCTACACCTTC
NA	TRBJ1-1	TRBV7-2	CASSFGTPAYTEAFF	TGTGCCAGCAGCTTTGGGACACCTGCCTACACTGAAGCTTTCTTT
NA	TRBJ2-5	TRBV9	CASSAIRDTAETQYF	TGTGCCAGCAGCGCGATCCGGGACACCGCAGAGACCCAGTACTTC
TRBD2	TRBJ2-1	TRBV10-3	CAIRTSGSDEQFF	TGTGCCATCCGGACTAGCGGGAGTGATGAGCAGTTCTTC
TRBD1	TRBJ2-3	TRBV25-1	CASSIGQGYTDTQYF	TGTGCCAGCAGTATAGGACAGGGCTACACAGATACGCAGTATTTT
NA	TRBJ1-1	TRBV18	CASSPRALNTEAFF	TGTGCCAGCTCGCCCAGGGCGCTGAACACTGAAGCTTTCTTT
NA	TRBJ2-7	TRBV5-1	CASSLAEGYEQYF	TGCGCCAGCAGCTTGGCGGAGGGCTACGAGCAGTACTTC
TRBD1	TRBJ1-2	TRBV7-3	CASSLQSGDRVSASTF	TGTGCCAGCAGCTTACAATCAGGGGACAGGGTTTCCGCGAGCACCTTC